This passage covers 28 T cell receptor beta chains from one sample sequenced in a study of blood T cell repertoires in COVID-19. TCRdb's copy holds only in-frame clones and misses some; the assay was immunoSEQ multiplex PCR. The sample comprises some 20,000 clones, 70% to 90% of which are singletons, and about two thirds rests with the top ten. The sample consisted of peripheral blood. The receptors derive from a man at least 80 years old with acute or convalescent COVID-19.

V usage is TRBV6-5 and J usage is TRBJ2-3; TRBD1 agrees at 9 bases. V lost 2 bases and J lost 8; bases outside the gene matches: 5. The germline CDR1 and CDR2 sequences are MNHEY and SVGAGI. The CDR3 runs 14 residues. CDR3 nucleotide sequence: TGTGCCAGCAGTTACGGGACAGGGAGAGGTACGCAGTATTTT. This translates into CASSYGTGRGTQYF.

The chain uses TRBV5-1 and TRBJ1-2, with D unclear. Germline-derived CDR1 and CDR2 are SGHRS and YFSETQ. With 0 bases removed from V and 4 bases from J, the gap between germline ends came to 13 bases. The CDR3 totals 15 residues. The CDR3 spells CASSLGGGEGYGYTF. In DNA form, the CDR3 reads TGCGCCAGCAGCTTGGGCGGCGGGGAAGGCTATGGCTACACCTTC.

The chain is built from TRBV6-5 and TRBJ2-1, with a possible D match to TRBD1 (6 bases). Germline V CDR1 and CDR2: MNHEY, SVGAGI. Trimming took 6 bases from V and 5 from J, leaving 14 bases between them. The CDR3 is 14 amino acids. The CDR3 spells CASSQRTADNEQFF. In nucleotides, the CDR3 is TGTGCCAGCAGCCAACGGACAGCAGACAATGAGCAGTTCTTC.

The chain couples TRBV5-5 to TRBJ2-5; 7 bases align to TRBD1. CDR1 and CDR2 from the germline V gene are SGHKS and YYEKEE (reference sequence). The CDR3 is 17 amino acids. The junction had 12 bases not matched to a gene; V was cut back by 0 bases and J by 4 bases. The CDR3 DNA sequence: TGTGCCAGCAGCTTGGCCGAAGGGGGCTGGGTTGGAGAGACCCAGTACTTC. Its translation: CASSLAEGGWVGETQYF. Full variable domain (rest looked up from reference TRBV5-5 and TRBJ2-5): DAGVTQSPTHLIKTRGQQVTLRCSPISGHKSVSWYQQVLGQGPQFIFQYYEKEERGRGNFPDRFSARQFPNYSSELNVNALLLGDSALYLCASSLAEGGWVGETQYFGPGTRLLVL.

A single count supports this clone. J is TRBJ1-5 and V is TRBV16, with a weak D call TRBD1 (5 bases). Per the germline V gene, CDR1 is KGHSY and CDR2 is FQNENV. The CDR3 runs 15 residues. The V and J ends lost 0 bases and 7 bases respectively, with 13 bases between them. The CDR3, as DNA: TGTGCCAGCAGCCAATCAGGTGGGGGGGACCAGCCCCAGCATTTT. Amino acids: CASSQSGGGDQPQHF.

The V call is TRBV7-2, the J call TRBJ1-1; D is perhaps TRBD1 (5 bases). This CDR3 contains 15 residues. CDR1 SGHTA and CDR2 FQGNSA come from the germline V gene. The V gene lost 1 base and the J gene lost 0 bases, with 9 bases spanning the gap. CDR3: CASSLVAGVNTEAFF. The CDR3 DNA sequence: TGTGCCAGCAGCTTAGTCGCGGGGGTGAACACTGAAGCTTTCTTT.

The rearrangement links TRBV29-1 to TRBJ2-1, with 7 bases matching TRBD2. The CDR3 totals 12 residues. The J segment lost 12 bases and the V segment lost 7 bases, leaving 12 bases of the junction unmatched. Germline V gene sequence: CDR1 SQVTM, CDR2 ANQGSEA. The CDR3 protein is CSESTGGDRQFF. The CDR3 DNA follows: TGCAGCGAATCAACTGGGGGGGATCGGCAGTTCTTC.

The chain recombines TRBV6-5 with TRBJ1-1; a weak D match, TRBD1 (6 bases). The germline gives CDR1 MNHEY, CDR2 SVGAGI. V was shortened by 4 bases and J by 3 bases, with 12 bases between the two germline ends. The CDR3 runs 14 residues. This CDR3 reads CASSFYRADTEAFF. The DNA of the CDR3 is TGTGCCAGCAGTTTTTACAGGGCGGACACTGAAGCTTTCTTT.

J is TRBJ2-1 and V is TRBV5-1; D is uncertain. Germline CDR1 SGHRS, CDR2 YFSETQ. V was shortened by 1 base and J by 7 bases, with 6 bases between the two germline ends. The CDR3 contains 12 residues. The CDR3 nucleotides read TGCGCCAGCAGCTTGAAAGAGAATGAGCAGTTCTTC. Its translation: CASSLKENEQFF.

The V and J genes are TRBV12-5 and TRBJ2-1; the D gene is possibly TRBD1 (6 bases). This CDR3 region has 12 residues. CDR1 and CDR2 from the germline V gene are LGHNT and FRNRAP. Between the trimmed V and J ends, which lost 5 bases and 10 bases, there was a span of 12 bases. The CDR3 nucleotides are TGTGCTAGTGGTCTTCAGGGGCAGGAGCAGTTCTTC. Amino acid sequence: CASGLQGQEQFF.

The chain has TRBV6-5 and TRBJ1-5, with unresolved D. V was trimmed by 6 bases and J by 5 bases, leaving 2 bases between them. CDR1 is MNHEY and CDR2 is SVGAGI in the germline V gene. The CDR3 has 10 residues. CDR3 nucleotide sequence: TGTGCCAGCAGCGATCAGCCCCAGCATTTT. The encoded protein is CASSDQPQHF.

This sequence joins TRBV5-6 and TRBJ1-1; D not resolved. The CDR3 spans 13 residues. V gave up 3 bases and J gave up 10 bases, with 16 bases separating them. CDR1 and CDR2 (germline): SGHDT, YYEEEE. The CDR3 spells CASSSGSGPGAFF. For the CDR3, the DNA is TGTGCCAGCAGCTCCGGGAGCGGGCCGGGAGCTTTCTTT.

The chain has TRBV27 and TRBJ2-7; TRBD2 matches 10 bases. The V segment lost 5 bases and the J segment 4 bases; nucleotides outside the gene matches: 8. This CDR3 has 15 amino acids. Germline CDR1 and CDR2: MNHEY and SMNVEV (reference sequence). The CDR3 DNA reads TGTGCCAGCAGTCCGCAATTAGCGGGGGGTTACGAGCAGTACTTC. This encodes CASSPQLAGGYEQYF.

As to this clone: The junction does not match germline at one end; this may be a read error. The chain combines TRBV20-1 with TRBJ1-1; TRBD1 aligns across 9 bases. Germline lookup yields CDR1 DFQATT and CDR2 SNEGSKA (reference sequence). This CDR3 contains 12 residues. The CDR3 loop is CSASPRDREVFF. CDR3 coding DNA: TGCAGTGCTAGTCCACGGGACAGGGAAGTTTTCTTT.

The chain recombines TRBV19 with TRBJ1-1; no clear D gene. Trimming cost V 8 bases and J 4 bases, with 11 bases left between them. Germline values: CDR1 LNHDA, CDR2 SQIVND (reference sequence). The CDR3 consists of 12 residues. CDR3 nucleotide sequence: TGTGCCAGTCTTTATCCCGGCACTGAAGCTTTCTTT. This gives the protein CASLYPGTEAFF.

The V gene is TRBV28, the J gene TRBJ1-2; 7 bases match TRBD1. Trimming took 6 bases from V and 9 from J; bases not matched to a gene: 7. CDR3 length: 12 amino acids. Per germline, CDR1 MDHEN and CDR2 SYDVKM. The CDR3 DNA sequence: TGTGCCAGCAGAGTACTACAGGGGAGCTACACCTTC. This translates into CASRVLQGSYTF.

The chain couples TRBV14 to TRBJ1-2; D might be TRBD1 (6 bases). Deletions cut 1 base from V and 1 base from J, with 13 bases between. This CDR3 comprises 16 residues. Germline V gene data show CDR1 as SGHDN and CDR2 as FVKESK. CDR3 DNA sequence: TGTGCCAGCAGCCAAGTTCATCCGGGACATAACTATGGCTACACCTTC. It specifies CASSQVHPGHNYGYTF.

The chain joins TRBV7-3 to TRBJ2-3; 7 nucleotides match TRBD2. Looked up from germline, CDR1 is SGHTA and CDR2 is FQGTGA. V lost 0 bases and J lost 3; bases outside the gene matches: 0. This CDR3 region has 14 residues. The CDR3: CASSLTGGTDTQYF. CDR3 sequence (DNA): TGTGCCAGCAGCTTAACGGGGGGGACAGATACGCAGTATTTT. The variable domain in full, completed from reference TRBV7-3 and TRBJ2-3, reads GAGVSQTPSNKVTEKGKYVELRCDPISGHTALYWYRQSLGQGPEFLIYFQGTGAADDSGLPNDRFFAVRPEGSVSTLKIQRTERGDSAVYLCASSLTGGTDTQYFGPGTRLTVL.

The J gene is TRBJ2-5, the V gene TRBV18; 9 positions match TRBD1. Germline V CDR1 and CDR2: KGHSH, LQKENI. The CDR3 extends over 14 amino acids. Trimming removed 3 bases from V and 5 bases from J; junction bases left unmatched: 4. The DNA of the CDR3 is TGTGCCAGCTCACCTGGGACAGGGTATGAGACCCAGTACTTC. This sequence encodes CASSPGTGYETQYF.

This chain links TRBV5-1 with TRBJ2-2, with TRBD1 as a possible D gene (6 bases). The CDR3 length is 15 residues. Germline V gives CDR1 SGHRS, CDR2 YFSETQ. V lost 7 bases to trimming and J lost 0 bases, with 13 bases between them. CDR3 bases: TGCGCCAGCCGCAGGGGCGGCTCGAACACCGGGGAGCTGTTTTTT. It translates to CASRRGGSNTGELFF.

The genes are TRBV4-3 and TRBJ2-1, with TRBD1 identical over 9 bases. Looked up from germline, CDR1 is LGHNA and CDR2 is YSLEER. Unmatched junction bases numbered 11, after V lost 3 bases and J lost 8 bases. The CDR3 runs 16 residues. This CDR3 reads CASSQEGGQGLHEQFF. The CDR3 nucleotides are TGCGCCAGCAGCCAGGAAGGGGGACAGGGACTTCATGAGCAGTTCTTC.

CDR3: CASSEIRQGNQPQHF. The CDR3 DNA reads TGTGCCAGCAGTGAAATCCGACAGGGCAATCAGCCCCAGCATTTT. The J gene is TRBJ1-5, the V gene TRBV6-1, with a tentative D call TRBD1 (6 bases). CDR1 and CDR2 (germline): MNHNS, SASEGT. Deletions cut 2 bases from V and 2 bases from J, with 10 bases between. This CDR3 comprises 15 residues.

The chain uses TRBV6-5 and TRBJ1-2; TRBD1 agrees at 7 bases. J lost 8 bases, V lost 6 bases, and 12 bases had no gene match. This CDR3 has 14 amino acids. Germline V CDR1 and CDR2: MNHEY, SVGAGI. The CDR3 DNA reads TGTGCCAGCAGCCGGACGACAGGGCCCAACGGCTACACCTTC. Translating it yields CASSRTTGPNGYTF.

This clone was seen a single time. The chain couples TRBV5-1 to TRBJ1-2, with 8 bases identical to TRBD1. Germline V gives CDR1 SGHRS, CDR2 YFSETQ. V was pared by 3 bases and J by 3 bases, with 4 bases of the junction left unmatched. The CDR3 has 14 residues. As DNA, the CDR3 is TGCGCCAGCAGCTCCCCAGGGGGCGACTATGGCTACACCTTC. Protein: CASSSPGGDYGYTF.

The chain recombines TRBV3-1 (or the pseudogene TRBV3-2) with TRBJ1-5, with TRBD1 matching 7 bases. CDR3 length: 15 amino acids. V lost 5 bases, J lost 7 bases, and 11 bases stayed unmatched. Germline CDR1 is LGHDT and CDR2 is YNNKEL (reference sequence). The CDR3 sequence: CASSLTGDFRQPQHF. In DNA, the CDR3 is TGTGCCAGCAGCTTAACAGGGGACTTTCGCCAGCCCCAGCATTTT.

This chain uses TRBV24-1 with TRBJ1-5; D not resolved. Germline V gene data show CDR1 as KGHDR and CDR2 as SFDVKD. The CDR3 contains 14 residues. Trimming took off 4 bases at V and 16 bases at J, with 22 bases between the two ends. Here the CDR3 reads CATSDPVSFDCRHF. For the CDR3, the DNA is TGTGCCACCAGTGACCCTGTTTCATTCGACTGTCGACATTTT.

This chain links TRBV18 with TRBJ2-3; 13 bases align to TRBD2. After removal of 2 bases from V and 2 bases from J, the junction contained 1 base not matched to a gene. This CDR3 is built from 16 residues. Germline V gene lookup returns CDR1 KGHSH and CDR2 LQKENI. CDR3 sequence (DNA): TGTGCCAGCTCACCAACTAGCGGGGGGGCCACAGATACGCAGTATTTT. Its protein product is CASSPTSGGATDTQYF.

In DNA form, the CDR3 reads TGTGCCATCAGTGCCGACTACCCTTCCTACGAGCAGTACTTC. Translation: CAISADYPSYEQYF. This rearrangement joins TRBV10-3 to TRBJ2-7, with D possibly TRBD2 on 5 matching bases. The germline V gene encodes CDR1 ENHRY and CDR2 SYGVKD. The CDR3 spans 14 residues. The germline V and J ends were trimmed by 4 bases and 1 base, with 11 bases remaining between them.